This T cell receptor beta chain derives from a study of multiple sclerosis patients with progressive multifocal leukoencephalopathy (dated by TCRdb to about 2019). Study-level background: Peripheral T and B cells were examined in MS patients who went on to develop PML (4 under natalizumab, 1 after alemtuzumab) as well as in treated patients who did not. The goal was to find JC virus-specific or public T-cell expansions that arose at the time of PML onset. From before therapy, through 6 and 12 months, up to PML onset, two natalizumab-treated patients who later developed PML were tracked longitudinally. General findings and caveats noted by the study authors: When PML developed, neither common TRBV or TRBJ gene usage nor preferential TRBV-TRBJ pairings were detected. Because the cohort was small and descriptive, it remained unclear whether the findings reflect JC virus infection or general immunocompromise. The analysis covered only peripheral blood, although cerebrospinal fluid or brain lymphocytes might be more informative for natalizumab-associated PML. Only PML patients had TRB clones above 0.5% frequency, but the clones expanded at PML onset were already present before and during natalizumab therapy. Less diverse TRB repertoires in most PML patients were suggested by lower normalized Shannon entropy, whereas values near 1 were observed in the natalizumab-treated controls.

V is clipped by 5 bases and J by 3 bases, and the sequence between their germline boundaries is 26 bases long. CDR3 length: 18 amino acids, cysteine to phenylalanine. CDR3 DNA only is kept here, 54 bases in frame from base 1. Looking up the germline V gene (reference sequence) yields CDR1 LNHDA and CDR2 SQIVND. Amplification of TRB CDR3 regions from genomic DNA was performed at survey-level depth using the immunoSEQ two-step multiplex PCR. Each PCR was spiked with synthetic inline TR CDR3 controls spanning all V-J pairings to estimate template counts and remove amplification bias. Reads went through processing to reduce amplification and sequencing bias, and quantification was done against synthetic TR CDR3 analogs. Per the original workflow: Raw data were processed in ImmunoSEQ Analyzer, with out-of-frame sequences and CDR3s containing stop codons removed, and genes were named according to IMGT nomenclature. Repertoire diversity was summarized as normalized Shannon entropy, defined as 1 minus Pielou's evenness. TRB sequences were considered identical only when V gene, J gene and CDR3 were shared. Public PML clonotypes were CDR3s found in two or more PML-onset samples but not found earlier, in controls, or in public databases. Position-by-position CDR3 amino acid composition was analyzed in Skylign with the observed count method. TCRdb limited this immuneACCESS table to in-frame rearrangements with V and J called. A share of clones is missing; checked studies link under half to unresolved V genes, and the rest is unexplained. V and J calls and clone size follow that table, whereas D and trimming were derived from the DNA. This sample comprises roughly 32,000 clones, roughly 89% of them detected only once. The ten biggest clones cover around 6% of the sample.

Read against the paper, the sample's time point label means: time of PML onset. The treatment or condition label of this sample denotes: on natalizumab therapy at sampling. Diagnosis of PML relied on clinical and MRI findings, with confirmation coming from detection of JC virus DNA in cerebrospinal fluid. Among the natalizumab-treated patients, PML showed up after anywhere between roughly 15 and 60 months of natalizumab therapy. Every listed patient had received interferon beta before, and every PML patient was female. Blood samples for T3 were taken at PML onset. Ficoll-Hypaque density gradient centrifugation was used to isolate peripheral blood mononuclear cells. As regards this clone: This clone's antigen is unknown. Nothing much larger sits one base from this clone, and base qualities are not available.

The chain is made from TRBV19 and TRBJ2-7; TRBD1 is perhaps the D gene, given 6 matching bases. This receptor was obtained from a woman aged 40 to 50 with progressive multifocal leukoencephalopathy. Material: PBMCs, obtained from a patient treated with natalizumab. The CDR3 loop reads CASSFYGQGKASSYEQYF. The sequence in DNA is TGTGCCAGTAGTTTCTACGGGCAGGGGAAAGCCTCCAGCTACGAGCAGTACTTC. Where the CDR3 stops, the reference TRBV19 and TRBJ2-7 genes take over; the full variable domain is DGGITQSPKYLFRKEGQNVTLSCEQNLNHDAMYWYRQDPGQGLRLIYYSQIVNDFQKGDIAEGYSVSREKKESFPLTVTSAQKNPTAFYLCASSFYGQGKASSYEQYFGPGTRLTVT.